This T cell receptor (beta chain) was recovered during a study of blood T cell repertoires in COVID-19. Sequencing was performed with immunoSEQ multiplex PCR; in TCRdb, only in-frame clones are kept and a portion is missing. The sample holds about 200,000 clones; roughly 80% are singletons and the top ten take 10%. Trimming cost V 6 bases and J 2 bases, with 14 bases left between them. The germline V gene encodes CDR1 SNHLY and CDR2 FYNNEI. This CDR3 is 14 amino acids long. The V gene is TRBV2, the J gene TRBJ2-7; D is perhaps TRBD1 (6 bases). Sequenced sample: peripheral blood. The receptor's source is a woman of 80 years or more with acute or convalescent COVID-19. The CDR3 DNA reads as TGTGCCAGCAGCCGAGGGGGACGGGCCTACGAGCAGTACTTC. It specifies CASSRGGRAYEQYF.